The present T cell receptor (beta chain) was sequenced within a study of T cells in Graves' hyperthyroidism and ophthalmopathy. Study findings and constraints: Most expanded thyroid clonotypes above 0.001 recurred in blood.

Ten or more counts support this clonotype. As yet, its antigen is unknown. Stable hyperthyroidism: no ophthalmopathy progression over 18 months of follow-up. Trimming shortened V by 3 bases and J by 0 bases, and 9 bases separated the two germline ends. The CDR3 contains 13 residues. Germline CDR1 DFQATT, CDR2 SNEGSKA (reference sequence). The investigators amplified TCR beta CDR3 regions from RNA transcripts. The HTBI primer set served for first-round RT-PCR of the TCR CDR3. TCRdb reanalysed the multiplex PCR reads using MiXCR and keeps one entry per CDR3 protein. The sample contains about 710,000 distinct CDR3 sequences, 16% of which appear only once.

Sequencing was performed on blood. The source is a man between 18 and 35 years old with Graves' hyperthyroidism. The chain carries TRBV20-1 and TRBJ2-7; D gene ambiguous. CDR3 amino acids: CSAREMSSYEQYF. The CDR3 DNA is TGCAGTGCTAGGGAGATGAGCTCCTACGAGCAGTACTTC.